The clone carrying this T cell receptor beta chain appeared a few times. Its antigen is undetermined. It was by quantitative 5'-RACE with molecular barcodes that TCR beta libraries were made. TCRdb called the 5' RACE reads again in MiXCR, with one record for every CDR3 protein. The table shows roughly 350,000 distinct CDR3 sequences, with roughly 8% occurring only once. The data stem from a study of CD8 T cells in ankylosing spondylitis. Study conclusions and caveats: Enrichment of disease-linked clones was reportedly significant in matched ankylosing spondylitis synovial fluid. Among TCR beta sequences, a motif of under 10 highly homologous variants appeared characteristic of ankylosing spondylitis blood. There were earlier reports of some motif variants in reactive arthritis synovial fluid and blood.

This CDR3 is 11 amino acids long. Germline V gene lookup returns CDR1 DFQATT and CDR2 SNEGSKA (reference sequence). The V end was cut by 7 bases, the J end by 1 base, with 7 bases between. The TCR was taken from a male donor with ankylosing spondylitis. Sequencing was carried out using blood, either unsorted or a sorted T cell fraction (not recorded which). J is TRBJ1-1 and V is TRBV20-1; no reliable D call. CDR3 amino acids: CSVKKNTEAFF. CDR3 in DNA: TGCAGTGTGAAAAAGAACACTGAAGCTTTCTTT.